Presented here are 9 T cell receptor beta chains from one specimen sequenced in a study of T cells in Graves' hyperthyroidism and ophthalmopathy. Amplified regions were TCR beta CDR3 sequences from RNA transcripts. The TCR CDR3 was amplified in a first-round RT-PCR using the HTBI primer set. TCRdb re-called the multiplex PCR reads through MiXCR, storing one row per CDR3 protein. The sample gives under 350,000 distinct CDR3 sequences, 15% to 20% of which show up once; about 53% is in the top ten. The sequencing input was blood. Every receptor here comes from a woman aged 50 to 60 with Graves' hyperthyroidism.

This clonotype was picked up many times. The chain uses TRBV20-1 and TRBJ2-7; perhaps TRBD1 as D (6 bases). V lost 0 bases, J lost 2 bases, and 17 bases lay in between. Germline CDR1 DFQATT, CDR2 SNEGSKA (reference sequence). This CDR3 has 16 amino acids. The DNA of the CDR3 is TGCAGTGCTAGAGATCAGAAATTGACAGGACCCTACGAGCAGTACTTC. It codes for CSARDQKLTGPYEQYF.

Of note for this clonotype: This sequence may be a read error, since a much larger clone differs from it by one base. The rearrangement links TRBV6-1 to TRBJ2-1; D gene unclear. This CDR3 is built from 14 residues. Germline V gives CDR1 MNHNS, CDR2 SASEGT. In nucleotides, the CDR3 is TGTGCCGGCAGTGACGCAAAGTCCTACAATGAGCAGTTCTTC. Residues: CAGSDAKSYNEQFF.

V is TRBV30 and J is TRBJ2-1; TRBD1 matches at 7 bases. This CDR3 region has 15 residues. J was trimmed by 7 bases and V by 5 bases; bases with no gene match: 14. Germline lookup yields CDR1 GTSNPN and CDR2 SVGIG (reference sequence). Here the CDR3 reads CAWDGAGGGSNEQFF. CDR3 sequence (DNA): TGTGCCTGGGATGGGGCAGGGGGTGGGTCTAATGAGCAGTTCTTC.

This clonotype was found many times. CDR3 sequence reads: CASSEDRVPEAFF. The CDR3 DNA reads as TGTGCCAGCAGTGAAGACAGGGTCCCTGAAGCTTTCTTT. The gene calls are TRBV2 and TRBJ1-1; tentatively, D is TRBD1 (6 bases). The length of the CDR3 is 13 residues. Trimming removed 1 base at V and 6 bases at J, with 9 bases between. Germline values: CDR1 SNHLY, CDR2 FYNNEI.

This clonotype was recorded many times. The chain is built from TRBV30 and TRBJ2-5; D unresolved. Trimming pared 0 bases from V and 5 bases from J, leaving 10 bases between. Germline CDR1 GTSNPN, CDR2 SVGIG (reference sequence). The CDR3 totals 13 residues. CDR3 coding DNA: TGTGCCTGGAGTGTCGGCACTGGGGAGACCCAGTACTTC. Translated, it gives CAWSVGTGETQYF.

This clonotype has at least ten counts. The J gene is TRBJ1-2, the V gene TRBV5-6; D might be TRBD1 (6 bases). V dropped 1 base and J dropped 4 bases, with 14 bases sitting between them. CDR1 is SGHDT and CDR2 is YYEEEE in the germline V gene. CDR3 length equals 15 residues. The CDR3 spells CASSLSEHRVYGYTF. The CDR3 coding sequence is TGTGCCAGCAGCTTGTCCGAACACAGGGTCTATGGCTACACCTTC.

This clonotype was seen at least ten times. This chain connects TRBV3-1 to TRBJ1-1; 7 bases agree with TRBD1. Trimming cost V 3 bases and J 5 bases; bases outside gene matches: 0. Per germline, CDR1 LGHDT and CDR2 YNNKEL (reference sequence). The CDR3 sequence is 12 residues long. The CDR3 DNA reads TGTGCCAGCAGCCAGACAGGGACTGAAGCTTTCTTT. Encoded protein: CASSQTGTEAFF.

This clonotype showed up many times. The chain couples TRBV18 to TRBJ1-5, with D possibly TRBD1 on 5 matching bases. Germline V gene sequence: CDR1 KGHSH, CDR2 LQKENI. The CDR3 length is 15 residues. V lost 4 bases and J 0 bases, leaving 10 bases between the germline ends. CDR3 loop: CASSRQGASNQPQHF. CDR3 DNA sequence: TGTGCCAGCTCACGCCAGGGAGCTAGCAATCAGCCCCAGCATTTT.

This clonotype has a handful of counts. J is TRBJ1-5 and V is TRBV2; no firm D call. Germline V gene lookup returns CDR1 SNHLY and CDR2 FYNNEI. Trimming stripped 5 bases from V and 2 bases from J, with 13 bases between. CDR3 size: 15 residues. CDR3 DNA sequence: TGTGCCAGCAGTTGGGAAGGACGGGGCAATCAGCCCCAGCATTTT. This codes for CASSWEGRGNQPQHF.